This T cell receptor beta chain was recorded in a study of T cell repertoires in cytomegalovirus infection. Study details: Public TCR beta signatures provided an indication of both CMV infection and a matching HLA type. General observations from the study: HLA-C-restricted CMV-specific TCR beta clonotypes were dominant in the ex vivo response. Accumulated public TCR beta family frequency recognized individuals carrying CMV together with the relevant HLA.

This clonotype showed up just a few times. The antigen is undetermined. Germline CDR1 is MNHEY and CDR2 is SVGAGI. The V segment lost 0 bases and the J segment 5 bases; nucleotides outside the gene matches: 5. The CDR3 extends over 15 amino acids. TCRdb reanalysed the reads using MiXCR and keeps one entry per CDR3 protein. The sample carries fewer than 400,000 distinct CDR3 sequences, roughly 18% recorded once. The genes are TRBV6-5 and TRBJ2-3, with 7 positions matching TRBD2. The sequence derives from a human donor in good health (CMV status not recorded). Some clones in this sample may be carry-over from other donors' samples. Material for sequencing was PBMCs. The CDR3 loop reads CASSYSASGLDTQYF. CDR3 DNA sequence: TGTGCCAGCAGTTACTCGGCTAGCGGCCTAGATACGCAGTATTTT.